A selection of T cell receptor beta chains follows, all from one sample in a study of memory CD4+ T cells and cytomegalovirus serostatus. Measured with immunoSEQ multiplex PCR; TCRdb has only the in-frame clones, and not every one. Here the sample spans some 60,000 clones, about three quarters being singletons. Sequencing was performed on memory CD4+ T cells from blood. Receptors were obtained from an adult in good health and CMV-seropositive. CDR3s include the opening cysteine and the closing phenylalanine or tryptophan. The order of the fields is J gene, clone size, D gene, V gene, CDR3 protein, CDR3 DNA. The D gene is left open where the match is weak. Part of the rows lack a size; the others show once, few, many or a class for expanded clones.

TRBJ1-3 - - TRBV6-6 CASSPLSDTIYF TGTGCCAGCAGCCCCCTATCGGACACCATATATTTT
TRBJ2-6 - - TRBV12-5 CASAPWGSAGANVLTF TGTGCTAGTGCCCCCTGGGGTTCCGCTGGGGCCAACGTCCTGACTTTC
TRBJ1-2 - - TRBV19 CASSIRQYGYTF TGTGCCAGTAGTATCCGACAGTATGGCTACACCTTC
TRBJ1-1 - TRBD1 TRBV10-1 CASQETGAGTEAFF TGCGCCAGCCAAGAGACAGGGGCGGGCACTGAAGCTTTCTTT
TRBJ1-4 once - TRBV7-2 CASSPEAGPGELFF TGTGCCAGCAGCCCCGAGGCAGGTCCGGGGGAACTGTTTTTT
TRBJ1-2 few - TRBV29-1 CSVEVGPTDYTF TGCAGCGTTGAAGTGGGCCCTACGGACTACACCTTC
TRBJ2-1 - - TRBV7-3 CASSPLAGAANQQFF TGTGCCAGCAGCCCCCTGGCGGGCGCCGCCAATCAGCAGTTCTTC
TRBJ2-6 - - TRBV19 CASSKPGSGANVLTF TGTGCCAGTAGTAAGCCCGGGTCGGGGGCCAACGTCCTGACTTTC
TRBJ1-2 - - TRBV6-5 CASSYRNQGYTF TGTGCCAGCAGTTACCGTAACCAAGGCTACACCTTC
TRBJ2-3 - TRBD1 TRBV5-8 CASRYPGQGAHTQYF TGTGCCAGCAGATATCCGGGACAGGGGGCACATACGCAGTATTTT
TRBJ2-1 - - TRBV7-9 CASSSSGTTYNEQFF TGTGCCAGCAGCTCCTCCGGGACCACCTACAATGAGCAGTTCTTC
TRBJ2-3 - TRBD2 TRBV13 CASSFLSSGRGDTQYF TGTGCCAGCAGTTTCCTCTCTAGCGGGAGGGGAGATACGCAGTATTTT
TRBJ2-7 - TRBD2 TRBV6-6 CASSRTSGTEQYF TGTGCCAGCAGCCGGACTAGCGGGACCGAGCAGTACTTC
TRBJ2-3 - - TRBV7-2 CASSLGPDTQYF TGTGCCAGCAGCTTGGGTCCAGATACGCAGTATTTT
TRBJ2-7 - - TRBV19 CASSDQFGLEAYEQYF TGTGCCAGTAGTGACCAGTTTGGGCTAGAGGCCTACGAGCAGTACTTC
TRBJ1-1 - - TRBV15 CATSRAGGTEAFF TGTGCCACCAGCAGAGCCGGAGGGACTGAAGCTTTCTTT
TRBJ2-5 - - TRBV5-6 CASSLGSQGQETQYF TGTGCCAGCAGCCTGGGCTCACAGGGTCAAGAGACCCAGTACTTC
TRBJ2-3 - - TRBV6-5 CASRKEGADTQYF TGTGCCAGCAGGAAGGAGGGGGCAGATACGCAGTATTTT
TRBJ1-2 - - TRBV19 CASSIDPRYYGYTF TGTGCCAGTAGTATAGATCCCCGCTACTATGGCTACACCTTC
TRBJ2-2 - TRBD1 TRBV7-9 CASSPRDRGVTLDTGELFF TGTGCCAGCAGCCCGAGGGACAGGGGAGTTACTTTGGACACCGGGGAGCTGTTTTTT
TRBJ1-2 few - TRBV4-2 CASSQGGQGRGYTF TGTGCCAGCAGCCAAGGGGGGCAGGGACGTGGCTACACCTTC
TRBJ1-1 once - TRBV2 CASISQGRGQNTEAFF TGTGCCAGCATCAGTCAGGGGAGGGGACAGAACACTGAAGCTTTCTTT
TRBJ1-1 - - TRBV7-2 CASSLAVQGRAFF TGTGCCAGCAGCTTAGCGGTCCAGGGAAGGGCTTTCTTT
TRBJ1-1 few - TRBV27 CASSLRGGTEAFF TGTGCCAGCAGTTTACGTGGAGGAACTGAAGCTTTCTTT
TRBJ2-1 - - TRBV7-9 CASSFGLHSYNEQFF TGTGCCAGCAGCTTCGGCCTCCACTCCTACAATGAGCAGTTCTTC
TRBJ2-3 - - TRBV27 CASSPGSGPKSDTQYF TGTGCCAGCAGTCCGGGGTCCGGGCCAAAGTCGGATACGCAGTATTTT
TRBJ1-1 - - TRBV4-1 CASSQYPSPLNTEAFF TGCGCCAGCAGCCAATACCCCAGCCCCTTGAACACTGAAGCTTTCTTT
TRBJ2-5 - TRBD2 TRBV6-6 CASSSGLAGGGETQYF TGTGCCAGCAGCTCGGGACTAGCGGGAGGGGGAGAGACCCAGTACTTC
TRBJ1-2 - TRBD1 TRBV5-4 CASSLIGGTGLYGYTF TGTGCCAGCAGCTTGATAGGCGGGACAGGCCTCTATGGCTACACCTTC